The clone carrying this TCR beta chain came up a few times. This CDR3 spans 17 amino acids. Trimming removed 0 bases from V and 3 bases from J; junction bases left unmatched: 8. Germline-derived CDR1 and CDR2 are SGHRS and YFSETQ. TCRdb re-called the 5' RACE reads with MiXCR, one entry per CDR3 protein. The sample shows some 900,000 distinct CDR3 sequences, 9% to 15% of them seen only once. This specimen comes from a study of identical twins. This sample also appeared in a second study, on yellow fever vaccine responses in identical twins.

The V call is TRBV5-1, the J call TRBJ2-5, with TRBD1 matching 10 bases. The sequenced material came from PBMCs. The sequence was obtained from a woman aged 18-29 years in good health. CDR3 in amino acids: CASSLAYRDRGEETQYF. CDR3 DNA sequence: TGCGCCAGCAGCTTGGCGTACCGGGACAGGGGCGAAGAGACCCAGTACTTC.